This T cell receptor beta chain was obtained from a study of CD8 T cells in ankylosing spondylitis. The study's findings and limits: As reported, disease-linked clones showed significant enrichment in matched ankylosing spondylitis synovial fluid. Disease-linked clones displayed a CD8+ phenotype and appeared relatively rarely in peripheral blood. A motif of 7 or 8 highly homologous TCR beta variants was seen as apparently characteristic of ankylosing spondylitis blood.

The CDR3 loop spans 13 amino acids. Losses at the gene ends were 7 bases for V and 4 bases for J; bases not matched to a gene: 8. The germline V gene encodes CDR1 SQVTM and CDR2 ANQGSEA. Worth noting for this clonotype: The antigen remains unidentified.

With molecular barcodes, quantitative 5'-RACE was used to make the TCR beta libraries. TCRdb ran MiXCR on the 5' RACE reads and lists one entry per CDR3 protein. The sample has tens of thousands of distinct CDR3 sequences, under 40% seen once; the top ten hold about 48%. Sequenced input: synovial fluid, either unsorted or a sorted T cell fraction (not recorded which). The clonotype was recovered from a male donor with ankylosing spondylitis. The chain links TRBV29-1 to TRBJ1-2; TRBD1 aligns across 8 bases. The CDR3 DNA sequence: TGCAGCGCAGGACAGGGACGGCTCTATGGCTACACCTTC. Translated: CSAGQGRLYGYTF.